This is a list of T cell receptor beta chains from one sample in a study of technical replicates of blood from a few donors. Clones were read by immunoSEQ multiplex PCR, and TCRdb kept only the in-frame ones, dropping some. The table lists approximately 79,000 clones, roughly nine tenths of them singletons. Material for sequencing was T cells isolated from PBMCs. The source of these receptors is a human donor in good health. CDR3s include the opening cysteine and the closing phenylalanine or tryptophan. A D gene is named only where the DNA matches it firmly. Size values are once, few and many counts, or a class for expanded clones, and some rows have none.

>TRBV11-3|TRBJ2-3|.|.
TGTGCCAGCAGCTTAGGATTAGCCGGAGGGCAGGCAGATACGCAGTATTTT
CASSLGLAGGQADTQYF
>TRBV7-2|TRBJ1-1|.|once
TGTGCCAGCAGCTTAGCGACGGGACAGAACACTGAAGCTTTCTTT
CASSLATGQNTEAFF
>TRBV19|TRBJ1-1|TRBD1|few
TGTGCCAGTAGTATAGGGGAGACAGGGGGGAACACTGAAGCTTTCTTT
CASSIGETGGNTEAFF
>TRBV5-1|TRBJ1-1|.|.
TGCGCCAGCAGCTTGGCCAGGCTTAACACTGAAGCTTTCTTT
CASSLARLNTEAFF
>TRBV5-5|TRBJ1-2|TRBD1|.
TGTGCCAGCAGCTTGGGTGGGACAGTCTATGGCTACACCTTC
CASSLGGTVYGYTF
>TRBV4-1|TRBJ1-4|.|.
TGCGCCAGCAGCCATGGGGAGGGTGAAAAACTGTTTTTT
CASSHGEGEKLFF
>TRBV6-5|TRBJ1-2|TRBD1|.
TGTGCCAGCAGAGATACCAGGGGGCGAGGGGGCTACACCTTC
CASRDTRGRGGYTF
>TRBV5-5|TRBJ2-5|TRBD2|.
TGTGCCAGCAGCTTGGAAGGGAGGGGAAAAGAGACCCAGTACTTC
CASSLEGRGKETQYF
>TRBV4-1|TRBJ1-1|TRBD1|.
TGCGCCAGCAGCCAGGGACAGTGGACGAACACTGAAGCTTTCTTT
CASSQGQWTNTEAFF
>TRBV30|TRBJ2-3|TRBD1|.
TGTGCCCGTTCGAACAGGGGGAACACAGATACGCAGTATTTT
CARSNRGNTDTQYF
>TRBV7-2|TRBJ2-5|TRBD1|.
TGTGCCAGCAGCACACAGGGGTCCCAAGAGACCCAGTACTTC
CASSTQGSQETQYF
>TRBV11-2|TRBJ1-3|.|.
TGTGCCAGCAGCTTAGCAAACTCTGGAAACACCATATATTTT
CASSLANSGNTIYF
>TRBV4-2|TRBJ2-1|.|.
TGTGCCAGCAGCCAAGATAAGGACGGGAGAGCCTACAATGAGCAGTTCTTC
CASSQDKDGRAYNEQFF
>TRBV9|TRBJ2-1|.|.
TGTGCCAGCAGCGTTACTACATCCGGGACTGCGAGCTATGAGCAGTTCTTC
CASSVTTSGTASYEQFF
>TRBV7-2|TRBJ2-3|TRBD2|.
TGTGCCAGCAGCTTTCGACTAGCGGGAGATGGTACAGATACGCAGTATTTT
CASSFRLAGDGTDTQYF
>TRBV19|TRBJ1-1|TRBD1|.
TGTGCCAGTAGTATCCCCGGGACAGAAATGAACACTGAAGCTTTCTTT
CASSIPGTEMNTEAFF
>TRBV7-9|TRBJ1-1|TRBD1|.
TGTGCCAGCAGCTTACCGACAGGGTTGAACACTGAAGCTTTCTTT
CASSLPTGLNTEAFF
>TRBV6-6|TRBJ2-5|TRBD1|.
TGTGCCAGCAGAGCCCACAGGGGCCGGGAGACCCAGTACTTC
CASRAHRGRETQYF
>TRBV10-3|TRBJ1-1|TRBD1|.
TGTGCCATCAGTGGGGGAGGACAGGGGGCCACTGAAGCTTTCTTT
CAISGGGQGATEAFF
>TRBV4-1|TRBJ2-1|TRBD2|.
TGCGCCAGCAGCCAAGGTCTAGCGGGAGGCGATGAGCAGTTCTTC
CASSQGLAGGDEQFF
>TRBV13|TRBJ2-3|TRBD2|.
TGTGCCAGCAGCGTTCTAGCGGGGTGGTCTAGCACAGATACGCAGTATTTT
CASSVLAGWSSTDTQYF
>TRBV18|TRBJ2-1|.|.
TGTGCCAGCTCACCCGGACAAAACAATGAGCAGTTCTTC
CASSPGQNNEQFF
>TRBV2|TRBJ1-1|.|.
TGTGCCAGCAGTGAGCGGTACATGAACACTGAAGCTTTCTTT
CASSERYMNTEAFF
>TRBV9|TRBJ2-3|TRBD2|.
TGTGCCAGCAGCCCCGCCGAGTTTGCTAGCGGGATCACAGATACGCAGTATTTT
CASSPAEFASGITDTQYF
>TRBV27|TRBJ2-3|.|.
TGTGCCAGCAGTTTGTCCCCCCACACAGATACGCAGTATTTT
CASSLSPHTDTQYF
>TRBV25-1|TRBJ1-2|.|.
TGTGCCAGCAGTTTACAGGGTCCCTATGGCTACACCTTC
CASSLQGPYGYTF
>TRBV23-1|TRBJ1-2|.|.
TGCGCCAGCAGTCACAGAGGTCCAAGACAGTATGGCTACACCTTC
CASSHRGPRQYGYTF
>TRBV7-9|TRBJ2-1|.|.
TGTGCCAGCAGCTTGGATGGGGATGGAGGAAAGACCTACAATGAGCAGTTCTTC
CASSLDGDGGKTYNEQFF
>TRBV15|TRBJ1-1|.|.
TGTGCCACCAGCAGAGGACAGCTGAACACTGAAGCTTTCTTT
CATSRGQLNTEAFF
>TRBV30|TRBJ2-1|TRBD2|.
TGTGCCTGGACCCAGTACGGGACTAGTTTCTATGAGCAGTTCTTC
CAWTQYGTSFYEQFF
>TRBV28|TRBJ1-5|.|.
TGTGCCAGCAAGGATGACAGTTCTAATCAGCCCCAGCATTTT
CASKDDSSNQPQHF
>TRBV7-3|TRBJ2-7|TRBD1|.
TGTGCCAGCAGCTGGACAGGGGCGGGCGAGCAGTACTTC
CASSWTGAGEQYF
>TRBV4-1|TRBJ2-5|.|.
TGCGCCAGCAGCCACCGAGAACAGGGTGAAGAGACCCAGTACTTC
CASSHREQGEETQYF
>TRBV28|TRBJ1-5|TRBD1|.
TGTGCCAGCAGAGTTGCAACAGGGGGAGACAATCAGCCCCAGCATTTT
CASRVATGGDNQPQHF
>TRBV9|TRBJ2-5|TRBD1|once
TGTGCCAGCAGCGCCGCAGGGGGCGGAGTAGTGGAGACCCAGTACTTC
CASSAAGGGVVETQYF
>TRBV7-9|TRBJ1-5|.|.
TGTGCCAGCAGCTTAGAAGGGAGTCTGGGCAATCAGCCCCAGCATTTT
CASSLEGSLGNQPQHF
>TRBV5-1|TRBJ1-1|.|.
TGCGCCAGCGGAATGCCGGGTGGGACTGAAGCTTTCTTT
CASGMPGGTEAFF
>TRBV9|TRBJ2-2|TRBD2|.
TGTGCCAGCAGCGGGGGACTAGCGGGAGGTCAGAACACCGGGGAGCTGTTTTTT
CASSGGLAGGQNTGELFF
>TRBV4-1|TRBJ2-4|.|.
TGCGCCAGCAGCCAAGTTGGCAGGGGAGCCAAAAACATTCAGTACTTC
CASSQVGRGAKNIQYF
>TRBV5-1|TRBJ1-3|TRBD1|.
TGCGCCAGCAGCTTGGCCATACCGGGACAGGGAGGAAACACCATATATTTT
CASSLAIPGQGGNTIYF
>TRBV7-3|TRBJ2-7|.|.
TGTGTCAGCAGCGCTCGGGGAAGTAGCGAGCAGTACTTC
CVSSARGSSEQYF
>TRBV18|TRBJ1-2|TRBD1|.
TGTGCCAGCTCACCACCGGGACAGGGGGTCTATGGCTACACCTTC
CASSPPGQGVYGYTF
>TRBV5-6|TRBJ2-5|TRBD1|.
TGTGCCAGCAGCTTGACAGGGGTGAGGGAGACCCAGTACTTC
CASSLTGVRETQYF
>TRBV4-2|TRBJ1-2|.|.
TGTGCCAGCAGCCCCTGGGGAGAAGCCAACTATGGCTACACCTTC
CASSPWGEANYGYTF
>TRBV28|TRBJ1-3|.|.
TGTGCCAGCAGTTTACAGGTTGGAAACACCATATATTTT
CASSLQVGNTIYF
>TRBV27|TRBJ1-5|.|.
TGTGCCAGCAGTTTATCCTTGAATCAGCCCCAGCATTTT
CASSLSLNQPQHF
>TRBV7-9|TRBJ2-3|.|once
TGTGCCAGCAGCTTAGGGAGAAGCACAGATACGCAGTATTTT
CASSLGRSTDTQYF
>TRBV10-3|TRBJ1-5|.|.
TGTGCCATCACCCCCGGGGGAGGTCAGCCCCAGCATTTT
CAITPGGGQPQHF
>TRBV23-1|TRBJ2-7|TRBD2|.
TGCGCCAGCAGTCAAAAGGGGACTAAGTACCCTTCATACTACGAGCAGTACTTC
CASSQKGTKYPSYYEQYF
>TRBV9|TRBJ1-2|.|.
TGTGCCAGCAGCGGGGGTACCCAGGGGCTCAACTATGGCTACACCTTC
CASSGGTQGLNYGYTF
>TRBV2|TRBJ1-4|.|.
TGTGCCAGCATCGAGGGAATAACTAATGAAAAACTGTTTTTT
CASIEGITNEKLFF
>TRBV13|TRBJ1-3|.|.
TGTGCCAGCAGCTTCGGTCAGGGCCCCTCTGGAAACACCATATATTTT
CASSFGQGPSGNTIYF
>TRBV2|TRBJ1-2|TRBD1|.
TGTGCACTGCCGGGACAGGGGGCGCGGAGCTATGGCTACACCTTC
CALPGQGARSYGYTF
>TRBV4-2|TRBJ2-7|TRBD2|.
TGTGCCAGCAGCCAAGGCGGACTAGCGGGAGAAGGCGACGAGCAGTACTTC
CASSQGGLAGEGDEQYF
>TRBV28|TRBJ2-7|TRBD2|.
TGTGCCAGCAGTTTCTCTCTAGCGGCCGTCTCCTACGAGCAGTACTTC
CASSFSLAAVSYEQYF
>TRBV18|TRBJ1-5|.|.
TGTGCCAGCTCACCTCCGGAGGGTCGAAATCAGCCCCAGCATTTT
CASSPPEGRNQPQHF
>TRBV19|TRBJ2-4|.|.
TGTGCCAGTAGTTCCCAATCGGGCGGAGGGGAAAACATTCAGTACTTC
CASSSQSGGGENIQYF
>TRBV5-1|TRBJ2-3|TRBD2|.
TGCGCCAGCGCTCACGGGAGGCTCCCCGATACGCAGTATTTT
CASAHGRLPDTQYF
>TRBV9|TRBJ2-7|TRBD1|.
TGTGCCAGCAGCCCCGAGGGGACAGGGGGTTCCGGGCAGTACTTC
CASSPEGTGGSGQYF
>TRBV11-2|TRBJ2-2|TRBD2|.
TGTGCCAGCAGCGGACTCGGACTAGCGGAAGTAACCGGGGAGCTGTTTTTT
CASSGLGLAEVTGELFF